These 26 T cell receptor beta chains were sequenced from one sample in a study of T cell repertoires in cytomegalovirus infection. TCRdb used MiXCR to reprocess the reads, holding one entry per CDR3 protein. The profile shows roughly 720,000 distinct CDR3 sequences, 35% to 45% of them singletons. Material: PBMCs. These receptors were collected from a human donor in good health (CMV status not recorded). Some clones in this sample may be carry-over from other donors' samples.

This clonotype occurred once. Because the CDR3 is missing its conserved closing phenylalanine or tryptophan, this is likely a read error. The gene calls are TRBV28 and TRBJ2-1; D call uncertain. Looked up from germline, CDR1 is MDHEN and CDR2 is SYDVKM. The CDR3 runs 16 residues. V lost 5 bases to trimming and J lost 5 bases, with 19 bases between them. CDR3 residues: CASSPSGVGEDNEQFL. Written as DNA, the CDR3 is TGTGCCAGCAGTCCGTCGGGTGTCGGAGAGGACAATGAGCAGTTCTTA.

The V and J genes are TRBV7-6 and TRBJ2-1, with TRBD2 identical over 9 bases. This CDR3 spans 17 amino acids. The ends lost 2 bases at V and 2 bases at J; junction bases unmatched: 7. Germline assignment: CDR1 SGHVS and CDR2 FNYEAQ. In nucleotides, the CDR3 is TGTGCCAGCAGCTTATCGATAGCGGGAGCTCCCTACAATGAGCAGTTCTTC. Translating it yields CASSLSIAGAPYNEQFF. The variable domain in full, completed from reference TRBV7-6 and TRBJ2-1, reads GAGVSQSPRYKVTKRGQDVALRCDPISGHVSLYWYRQALGQGPEFLTYFNYEAQQDKSGLPNDRFSAERPEGSISTLTIQRTEQRDSAMYRCASSLSIAGAPYNEQFFGPGTRLTVL.

The chain carries TRBV2 and TRBJ1-5; TRBD1 aligns across 8 bases. The CDR3 has 15 residues. After removal of 6 bases from V and 2 bases from J, the junction contained 6 bases not matched to a gene. Germline assignment: CDR1 SNHLY and CDR2 FYNNEI. The DNA of the CDR3 is TGTGCCAGCAGAAACCGGGACAGGTGCAATCAGCCCCAGCATTTT. Protein: CASRNRDRCNQPQHF.

The chain is built from TRBV20-1 and TRBJ2-7, with D perhaps matching TRBD2 (5 bases). CDR1 and CDR2 (germline): DFQATT, SNEGSKA (reference sequence). There are 14 residues in the CDR3. Trimming pared 0 bases from V and 3 bases from J, leaving 12 bases between. The CDR3 is CSAREGGRGYEQYF. The CDR3 DNA reads as TGCAGTGCTAGAGAAGGAGGACGGGGCTACGAGCAGTACTTC.

This clonotype appeared many times. The gene calls are TRBV7-8 and TRBJ2-3; the D call may be TRBD1 or TRBD2 (5 bases each). Germline V gives CDR1 SGHVS, CDR2 FQNEAQ. The V end was cut by 5 bases, the J end by 0 bases, with 15 bases between. The CDR3 spans 16 residues. CDR3 coding DNA: TGTGCCAGCAGCGCCGCCGGGACGTCCAGCACAGATACGCAGTATTTT. Translated, it gives CASSAAGTSSTDTQYF.

This clonotype was observed a single time. The V and J genes are TRBV7-6 and TRBJ1-6; TRBD1 aligns across 9 bases. Germline lookup yields CDR1 SGHVS and CDR2 FNYEAQ. The CDR3 spans 16 residues. V lost 5 bases, J lost 8 bases, and 10 bases stayed unmatched. CDR3 sequence (DNA): TGTGCCAGCAGCCGGGACAGGGCGGCTTCGGATTCACCCCTCCACTTT. Encoded protein: CASSRDRAASDSPLHF.

J is TRBJ1-5 and V is TRBV27; D may be TRBD1 (6 bases). This CDR3 comprises 18 residues. V was trimmed by 6 bases and J by 0 bases, leaving 21 bases between them. In germline, CDR1 is MNHEY, CDR2 SMNVEV (reference sequence). In DNA, the CDR3 is TGTGCCAGCAGCCGCCGGGCAGGGGATGGGCATAGCAATCAGCCCCAGCATTTT. This codes for CASSRRAGDGHSNQPQHF.

This clonotype was counted a few times. In nucleotides, the CDR3 is TGTGCCAGCAGCTCGCAGGGGGCGGGTGGGTACCAGCCCCAGCATTTT. The encoded protein is CASSSQGAGGYQPQHF. The chain employs TRBV7-2 and TRBJ1-5, with 8 bases lining up with TRBD1. Trimming removed 4 bases from V and 7 bases from J; junction bases left unmatched: 12. This CDR3 spans 16 amino acids. CDR1 and CDR2 (germline): SGHTA, FQGNSA.

The genes are TRBV28 and TRBJ2-5; possibly TRBD1 for D (6 bases). Germline lookup yields CDR1 MDHEN and CDR2 SYDVKM. The CDR3 runs to 16 residues. Trimming cost V 6 bases and J 2 bases, with 19 bases left between them. The CDR3 coding sequence is TGTGCCAGCAGGAAAAACCGGGACATAGGTCAAGAGACCCAGTACTTC. It encodes CASRKNRDIGQETQYF.

This clonotype was recorded a few times. The gene calls are TRBV12-3 or TRBV12-4 and TRBJ1-3; possible D gene TRBD1, 6 bases. The CDR3 extends over 18 amino acids. Deletions cut 4 bases from V and 4 bases from J, with 23 bases between. The CDR3 bases are TGTGCCAGCAGTTGGGGCAGTGGGGGGCGCGGGGGAGGAAACACCATATATTTT. Translating gives CASSWGSGGRGGGNTIYF.

In regard to this clonotype: The CDR3 does not close with the conserved phenylalanine or tryptophan, likely indicating a read error. This chain connects TRBV4-2 to TRBJ2-2; D unresolved. Trimming left V 3 bases short and J 4 bases short, with 6 bases between. The CDR3 runs to 13 residues. Germline assignment: CDR1 LGHNA and CDR2 YNFKEQ. CDR3 sequence reads: CASSQEITGELFL. The CDR3 DNA reads as TGTGCCAGCAGCCAGGAAATCACCGGGGAGCTGTTTTTG.

The rearrangement uses TRBV7-6 and TRBJ1-1; no firm D call. Germline V lookup: CDR1 SGHVS, CDR2 FNYEAQ. The V gene lost 3 bases and the J gene lost 0 bases, with 11 bases spanning the gap. The CDR3 runs to 15 residues. The CDR3 reads CASSFLTAMNTEAFF. CDR3 DNA sequence: TGTGCCAGCAGCTTCCTTACAGCTATGAACACTGAAGCTTTCTTT.

This clonotype has just a few counts. V gene TRBV5-1 combines with J gene TRBJ2-3; 11 bases agree with TRBD2. The CDR3 contains 16 residues. Germline-derived CDR1 and CDR2 are SGHRS and YFSETQ. V shed 4 bases, J shed 3 bases, and the junction held 7 bases outside the gene matches. The CDR3 loop reads CASSAWLAGGTDTQYF. CDR3 nucleotides: TGCGCCAGCAGCGCATGGCTAGCGGGAGGAACAGATACGCAGTATTTT.

This chain connects TRBV29-1 to TRBJ2-6; D is unclear. V was clipped by 4 bases and J by 1 base, with 20 bases between them. The CDR3 runs to 18 residues. CDR1 and CDR2 from the germline V gene are SQVTM and ANQGSEA. The CDR3 DNA sequence: TGCAGCGTTGGCTTTAAGAAATCAGCTGAGTCTGGGGCCAACGTCCTGACTTTC. This gives the protein CSVGFKKSAESGANVLTF.

This clonotype is a singleton in its sample. This chain joins TRBV6-1 and TRBJ1-5; TRBD1 matches at 8 bases. This CDR3 has 15 amino acids. CDR1 is MNHNS, CDR2 SASEGT, per germline. Trimming at V came to 2 bases and at J to 6 bases, leaving 6 bases not matched to a gene. The CDR3 DNA reads TGTGCCAGCAGTGAACTTCCAGGGGGCGGTCAGCCCCAGCATTTT. Its protein is CASSELPGGGQPQHF.

This clonotype came up many times. The chain has TRBV7-2 and TRBJ2-3, with TRBD2 matching over 7 bases. Trimming cost V 2 bases and J 6 bases; bases outside gene matches: 14. In germline, CDR1 is SGHTA, CDR2 FQGNSA. The CDR3 extends over 17 amino acids. The CDR3 sequence is CASSLSSSGGEGDTQYF. The CDR3 region has the DNA TGTGCCAGCAGCTTAAGCTCTAGCGGCGGAGAGGGTGATACGCAGTATTTT.

The chain links TRBV10-3 to TRBJ2-1; D gene uncertain. Germline CDR1 ENHRY, CDR2 SYGVKD. The CDR3 is 15 amino acids. V lost 3 bases to trimming and J lost 4 bases, with 13 bases between them. The CDR3 reads CAISDWAEPYNEQFF. The CDR3 nucleotides are TGTGCCATCAGTGATTGGGCGGAGCCTTACAATGAGCAGTTCTTC.

Comment on this clonotype: One end of the junction fails to match germline, which may point to a read error. V gene TRBV6-6 combines with J gene TRBJ2-6; D possibly corresponds to TRBD2 (6 bases). In germline, CDR1 is MNHNY, CDR2 SVGAGI (reference sequence). The CDR3 spans 16 residues. The CDR3 DNA reads TGCTACAGCCAAGCGGGCTTCCACTCTGGGGCCAACGTCCTGACTTTC. This codes for CYSQAGFHSGANVLTF.

The gene calls are TRBV7-8 and TRBJ1-2; weak D call: TRBD1 (5 bases). The CDR3 covers 13 residues. Deletions cut 5 bases from V and 9 bases from J, with 16 bases between. The germline CDR1 and CDR2 sequences are SGHVS and FQNEAQ. This CDR3 is CASSLLGGYCYTF. The CDR3 DNA follows: TGTGCCAGCAGCCTATTGGGGGGGTATTGCTACACCTTC.

This clonotype was observed a few times. V gene TRBV28 combines with J gene TRBJ1-5, with 7 bases that match TRBD1. V was clipped by 3 bases and J by 0 bases; unmatched bases: 8. Germline V gene data show CDR1 as MDHEN and CDR2 as SYDVKM. The CDR3 length is 17 residues. CDR3 protein: CASSFNRQGVSNQPQHF. The CDR3 nucleotides are TGTGCCAGCAGTTTCAATCGACAGGGCGTTAGCAATCAGCCCCAGCATTTT.

This clonotype was counted many times. The V and J genes are TRBV19 and TRBJ2-1, with no clear D. This CDR3 region has 16 residues. Looked up from germline, CDR1 is LNHDA and CDR2 is SQIVND (reference sequence). Trimming removed 5 bases at V and 0 bases at J, with 14 bases between. The CDR3 sequence: CASSSYVDHSYNEQFF. CDR3 in DNA: TGTGCCAGTAGTTCGTATGTGGACCACTCCTACAATGAGCAGTTCTTC.

This clonotype was counted only a few times. The chain uses TRBV12-3 or TRBV12-4 and TRBJ1-1; a weak D match, TRBD1 (6 bases). The CDR3 is 16 amino acids. Trimming took off 5 bases at V and 0 bases at J, with 16 bases between the two ends. CDR3 nucleotides: TGTGCCAGCAGTCCTCGGCACAGGGAATTGAACACTGAAGCTTTCTTT. Translated: CASSPRHRELNTEAFF.

The sample holds a few counts of this clonotype. This rearrangement joins TRBV12-3 or TRBV12-4 to TRBJ1-4; 7 bases align to TRBD1. CDR3 length: 14 amino acids. Germline trimming cut 4 bases from V and 7 bases from J; bases unmatched to any gene: 6. The CDR3 spells CASSSTGSGEKLFF. CDR3 sequence (DNA): TGTGCCAGCAGTTCGACAGGGTCCGGTGAAAAACTGTTTTTT.

This clonotype appeared a few times. This chain joins TRBV10-3 and TRBJ1-2; 9 positions match TRBD1. Germline assignment: CDR1 ENHRY and CDR2 SYGVKD. Trimming removed 3 bases from V and 8 bases from J; junction bases left unmatched: 7. The CDR3 covers 14 residues. In DNA form, the CDR3 reads TGTGCCATCAGTGACCTACAGGGGGCCGGCGGCTACACCTTC. Translated, it gives CAISDLQGAGGYTF.

The J gene is TRBJ1-2, the V gene TRBV5-8; 10 nucleotides match TRBD1. V gave up 5 bases and J gave up 2 bases; unmatched junction bases: 6. The V gene's germline CDR1 is SGHTS and CDR2 YDEGEE. The CDR3 consists of 15 residues. The CDR3 here is CASRPRTGGNYGYTF. CDR3 coding DNA: TGTGCCAGCAGACCTAGGACAGGGGGGAACTATGGCTACACCTTC.

In its sample, this clonotype was seen a few times. The chain links TRBV7-2 to TRBJ2-5, with a possible D match to TRBD1 (5 bases). The V gene lost 5 bases and the J gene lost 5 bases, with 21 bases spanning the gap. Looked up from germline, CDR1 is SGHTA and CDR2 is FQGNSA. The CDR3 covers 16 residues. The CDR3 DNA sequence: TGTGCCAGCAGCGGCAGGGTACGCTCCACCCAGGAGACCCAGTACTTC. Encoded protein: CASSGRVRSTQETQYF.